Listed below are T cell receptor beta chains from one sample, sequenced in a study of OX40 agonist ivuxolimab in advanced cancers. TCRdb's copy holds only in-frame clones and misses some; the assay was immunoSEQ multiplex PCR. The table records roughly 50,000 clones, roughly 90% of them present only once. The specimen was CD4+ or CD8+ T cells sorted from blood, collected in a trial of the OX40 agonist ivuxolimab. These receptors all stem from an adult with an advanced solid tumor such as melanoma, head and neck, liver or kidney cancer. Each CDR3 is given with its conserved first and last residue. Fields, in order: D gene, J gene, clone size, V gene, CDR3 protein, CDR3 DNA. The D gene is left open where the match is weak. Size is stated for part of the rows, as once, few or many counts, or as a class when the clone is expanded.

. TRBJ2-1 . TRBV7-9 CASSLADGVSEQFF TGTGCCAGCAGCTTAGCCGATGGCGTCAGTGAGCAGTTCTTC
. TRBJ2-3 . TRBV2 CASIDGAADTQYF TGTGCCAGCATTGACGGGGCGGCGGATACGCAGTATTTT
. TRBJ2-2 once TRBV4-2 CASSQGLTGELFF TGTGCCAGCAGCCAAGGTCTGACCGGGGAGCTGTTTTTT
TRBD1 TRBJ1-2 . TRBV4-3 CASSQWDRGQDGYTF TGCGCCAGCAGCCAATGGGACAGGGGGCAAGATGGCTACACCTTC
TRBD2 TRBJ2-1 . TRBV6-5 CASSYLTSGYNEQFF TGTGCCAGCAGTTACCTGACTAGCGGATACAATGAGCAGTTCTTC
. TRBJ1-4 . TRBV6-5 CASSYGATNEKLFF TGTGCCAGCAGTTACGGGGCAACTAATGAAAAACTGTTTTTT
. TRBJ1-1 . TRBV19 CASSNPEGFLNTEAFF TGTGCCAGTAGTAACCCTGAGGGCTTCTTGAACACTGAAGCTTTCTTT
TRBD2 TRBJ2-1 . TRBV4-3 CASSQDSSGRYYNEQFF TGCGCCAGCAGCCAAGATTCTAGCGGGAGATACTACAATGAGCAGTTCTTC
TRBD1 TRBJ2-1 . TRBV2 CASTLPQGTGDNEQFF TGTGCCAGCACCCTCCCCCAGGGGACAGGGGACAATGAGCAGTTCTTC
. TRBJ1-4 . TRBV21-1 CASAHRAPAVNEKLFF TGTGCCAGCGCCCACAGGGCACCCGCAGTGAATGAAAAACTGTTTTTT
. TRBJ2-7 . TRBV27 CASSTGQKTYEQYF TGTGCCAGCAGTACGGGCCAAAAGACCTACGAGCAGTACTTC
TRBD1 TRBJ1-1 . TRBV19 CASSKTGTANTEAFF TGTGCCAGTAGTAAGACCGGGACAGCTAACACTGAAGCTTTCTTT
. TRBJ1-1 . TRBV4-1 CASSPEKGPSEAFF TGCGCCAGCAGCCCGGAAAAGGGGCCGAGTGAAGCTTTCTTT
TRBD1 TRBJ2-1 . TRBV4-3 CASSPRQGASEQFF TGCGCCAGCAGCCCGCGACAGGGGGCAAGTGAGCAGTTCTTC
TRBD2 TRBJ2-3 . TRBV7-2 CASSLVAGGTDTQYF TGTGCCAGCAGCTTAGTAGCGGGGGGCACAGATACGCAGTATTTT
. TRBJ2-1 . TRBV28 CASSPAGYSYNEQFF TGTGCCAGCAGCCCGGCGGGGTATTCCTACAATGAGCAGTTCTTC
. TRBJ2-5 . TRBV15 CATSRPERGRGQTQYF TGTGCCACCAGCAGACCCGAGAGGGGGAGGGGGCAGACCCAGTACTTC
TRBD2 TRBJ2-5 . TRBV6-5 CASSRGGPQETQYF TGTGCCAGCAGCCGCGGGGGGCCACAGGAGACCCAGTACTTC
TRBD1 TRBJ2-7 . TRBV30 CAGGMSRGREQYF TGTGCCGGGGGGATGTCCAGGGGGCGAGAGCAGTACTTC
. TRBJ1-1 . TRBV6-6 CASSYSIEAFF TGTGCCAGCAGTTACTCGATTGAAGCTTTCTTT
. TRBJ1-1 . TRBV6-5 CASSYLKNTEAFF TGTGCCAGCAGTTACCTGAAGAACACTGAAGCTTTCTTT
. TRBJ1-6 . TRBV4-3 CASSQDFQGYSPLHF TGCGCCAGCAGCCAAGATTTCCAGGGGTATTCACCCCTCCACTTT
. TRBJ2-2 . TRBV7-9 CASRMDSNTGGLFF TGTGCCAGTCGGATGGATTCCAACACCGGGGGGCTGTTTTTT
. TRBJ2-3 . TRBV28 CASNRGSGKGDTQYF TGTGCCAGCAACCGGGGTAGCGGAAAAGGAGATACGCAGTATTTT
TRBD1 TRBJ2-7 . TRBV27 CASSPGTGYEQYF TGTGCCAGCAGTCCCGGGACAGGCTACGAGCAGTACTTC
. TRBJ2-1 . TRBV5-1 CASSPRPGSPRHEQFF TGCGCCAGCAGCCCGAGACCAGGCTCTCCGCGGCATGAGCAGTTCTTC
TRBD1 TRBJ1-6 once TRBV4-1 CASGSTGGNSPLHF TGCGCCAGCGGTTCGACAGGGGGTAATTCACCCCTCCACTTT
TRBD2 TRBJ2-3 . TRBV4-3 CASSQVGLAGYTDTQYF TGCGCCAGCAGCCAAGTTGGACTAGCGGGGTATACAGATACGCAGTATTTT
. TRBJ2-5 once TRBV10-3 CAISDPGVKETQYF TGTGCCATCAGTGACCCGGGGGTTAAGGAGACCCAGTACTTC
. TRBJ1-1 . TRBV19 CASSPANTEAFF TGTGCCAGTAGTCCGGCTAACACTGAAGCTTTCTTT
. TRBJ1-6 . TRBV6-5 CASTPRGTYSPLHF TGTGCCAGCACCCCTAGGGGGACATACTCACCCCTCCACTTT
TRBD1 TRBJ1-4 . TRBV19 CASSSTGGGEKLFF TGTGCCAGTAGCTCGACAGGGGGAGGGGAAAAACTGTTTTTT
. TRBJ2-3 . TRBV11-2 CASSPVMGAVVTDTQYF TGTGCCAGCAGCCCCGTTATGGGGGCCGTTGTTACAGATACGCAGTATTTT
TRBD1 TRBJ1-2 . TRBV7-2 CASQIWTGYVNNYGYTF TGTGCCAGCCAGATATGGACAGGATATGTCAATAACTATGGCTACACCTTC
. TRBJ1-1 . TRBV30 CAWRFGATEAFF TGTGCCTGGAGATTCGGGGCCACTGAAGCTTTCTTT
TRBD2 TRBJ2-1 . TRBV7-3 CASSPTSGGYNEQFF TGTGCCAGCAGCCCGACTAGCGGGGGCTACAATGAGCAGTTCTTC
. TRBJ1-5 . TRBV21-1 CASSKGGMNQPQHF TGTGCCAGCAGCAAAGGAGGGATGAATCAGCCCCAGCATTTT
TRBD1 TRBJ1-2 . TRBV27 CASSLTGNYGYTF TGTGCCAGCAGTTTGACAGGGAACTATGGCTACACCTTC
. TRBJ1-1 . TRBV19 CASSIGGQTEAFF TGTGCCAGTAGTATAGGGGGTCAGACTGAAGCTTTCTTT
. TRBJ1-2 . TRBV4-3 CASSQEEGSAYGYTF TGCGCCAGCAGCCAAGAGGAGGGGTCGGCTTATGGCTACACCTTC
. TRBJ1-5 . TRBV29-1 CSVAEPTSNQPQHF TGCAGCGTTGCTGAACCCACTAGCAATCAGCCCCAGCATTTT
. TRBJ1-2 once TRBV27 CASSLQGNWDGYTF TGTGCCAGCAGTTTACAGGGGAACTGGGATGGCTACACCTTC
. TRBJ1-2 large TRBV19 CASSPEGPPSYGYTF TGTGCCAGTAGCCCCGAGGGACCCCCTAGCTATGGCTACACCTTC
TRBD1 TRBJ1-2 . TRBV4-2 CASSQDIFGQVLTNYGYTF TGTGCCAGCAGCCAAGATATATTTGGACAGGTACTTACTAACTATGGCTACACCTTC
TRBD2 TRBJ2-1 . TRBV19 CASSIVGGDYNEQFF TGTGCCAGTAGTATAGTCGGGGGGGACTACAATGAGCAGTTCTTC
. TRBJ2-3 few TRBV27 CASSTPTDTQYF TGTGCCAGCAGTACACCCACAGATACGCAGTATTTT
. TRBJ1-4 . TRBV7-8 CASKSRGNEKLFF TGTGCCAGCAAATCCAGGGGTAATGAAAAACTGTTTTTT
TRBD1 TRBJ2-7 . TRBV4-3 CASSRGQGRYEQYF TGCGCCAGCAGCCGGGGACAGGGGAGGTACGAGCAGTACTTC
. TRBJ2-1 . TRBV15 CATSRDLARVNEQFF TGTGCCACCAGCCGCGATTTGGCCAGAGTCAATGAGCAGTTCTTC